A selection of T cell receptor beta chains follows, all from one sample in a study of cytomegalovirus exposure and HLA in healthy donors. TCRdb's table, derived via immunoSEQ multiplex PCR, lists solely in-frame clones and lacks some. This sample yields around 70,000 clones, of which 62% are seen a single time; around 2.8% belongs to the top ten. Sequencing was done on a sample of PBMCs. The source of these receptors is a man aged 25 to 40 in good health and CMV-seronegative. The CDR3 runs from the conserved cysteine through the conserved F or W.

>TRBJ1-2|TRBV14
CASSQNRESFSGYTF
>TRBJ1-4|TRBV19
CASSQTGTGYEKLFF
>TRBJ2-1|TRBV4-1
CASSQDRAGGLVYNEQFF
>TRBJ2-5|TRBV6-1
CASRAGGETQYF
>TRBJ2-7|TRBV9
CASSGKTGDYEQYF
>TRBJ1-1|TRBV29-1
CSVDRVGNTEAFF
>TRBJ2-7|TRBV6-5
CASSYGTSGRYEQYF
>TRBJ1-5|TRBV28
CASQRGGHQPQHF
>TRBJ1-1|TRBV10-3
CAIRRQGVGTEAFF
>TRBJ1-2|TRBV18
CASSLGTDHSNYGYTF
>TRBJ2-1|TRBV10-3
CAISELTEQFF
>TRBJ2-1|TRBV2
CASRSDRSSYNEQFF
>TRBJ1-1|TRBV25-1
CASGRGGRTEAFF
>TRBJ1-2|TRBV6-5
CASGGQYYGYTF
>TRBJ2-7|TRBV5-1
CASSLGESSYEQYF
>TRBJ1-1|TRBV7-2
CASSFQDRVRYTEAFF
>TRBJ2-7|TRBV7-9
CASSTYARKEQYF
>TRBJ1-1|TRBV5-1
CASRLGTGTTEAFF
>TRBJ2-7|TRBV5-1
CASSLRGDEQYF
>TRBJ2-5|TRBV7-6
CASSSQPPTGGGYQETQYF
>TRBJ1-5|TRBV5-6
CASSLPGSGQPQHF
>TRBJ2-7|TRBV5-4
CASSTPQGALYEQYF
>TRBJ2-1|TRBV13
CASTHWREPYNEQFF
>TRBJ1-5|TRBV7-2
CASSLRGQINQPQHF
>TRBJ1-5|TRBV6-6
CASSYSEGNQPQHF
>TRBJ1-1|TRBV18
CASSTLPQGSAEAFF
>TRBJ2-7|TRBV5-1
CASRSWTKSYEQYF
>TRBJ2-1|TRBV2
CASRASGGIIEQFF
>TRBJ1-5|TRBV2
CASSRTGLGNQPQHF
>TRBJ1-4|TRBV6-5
CASSSGGAANEKLFF
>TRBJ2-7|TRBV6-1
CATSSPWDRGREQYF
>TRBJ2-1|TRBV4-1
CASSQETPPGQGNEQFF
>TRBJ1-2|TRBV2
CASSVTGGWDGYTF
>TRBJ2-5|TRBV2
CASSDDAGAQETQYF
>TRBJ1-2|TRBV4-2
CASSQDLGQGYGYTF
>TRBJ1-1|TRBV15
CATSISPWAGAFF
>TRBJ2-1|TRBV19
CASSTGTSYNEQFF
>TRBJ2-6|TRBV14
CASSQDRYSGANVLTF
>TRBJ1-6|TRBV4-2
CASSQNGGESGGSPLHF